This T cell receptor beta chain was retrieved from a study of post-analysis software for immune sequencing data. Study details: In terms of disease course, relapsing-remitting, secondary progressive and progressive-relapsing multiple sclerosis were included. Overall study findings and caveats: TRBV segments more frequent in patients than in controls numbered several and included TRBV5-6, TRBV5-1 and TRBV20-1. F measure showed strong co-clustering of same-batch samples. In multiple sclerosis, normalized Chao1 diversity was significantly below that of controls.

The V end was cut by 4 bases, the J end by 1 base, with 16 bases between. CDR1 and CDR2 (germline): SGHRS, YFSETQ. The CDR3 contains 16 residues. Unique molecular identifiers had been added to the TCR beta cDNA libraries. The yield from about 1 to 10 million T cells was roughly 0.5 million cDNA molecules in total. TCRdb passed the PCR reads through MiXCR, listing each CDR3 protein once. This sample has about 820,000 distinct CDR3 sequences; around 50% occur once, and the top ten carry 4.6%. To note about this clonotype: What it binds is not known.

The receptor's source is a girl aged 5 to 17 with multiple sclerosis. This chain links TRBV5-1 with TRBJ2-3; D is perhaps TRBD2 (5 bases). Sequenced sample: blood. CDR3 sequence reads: CASSAGLARGTDTQYF. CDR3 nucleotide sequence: TGCGCCAGCAGCGCAGGCCTCGCGAGGGGCACAGATACGCAGTATTTT.